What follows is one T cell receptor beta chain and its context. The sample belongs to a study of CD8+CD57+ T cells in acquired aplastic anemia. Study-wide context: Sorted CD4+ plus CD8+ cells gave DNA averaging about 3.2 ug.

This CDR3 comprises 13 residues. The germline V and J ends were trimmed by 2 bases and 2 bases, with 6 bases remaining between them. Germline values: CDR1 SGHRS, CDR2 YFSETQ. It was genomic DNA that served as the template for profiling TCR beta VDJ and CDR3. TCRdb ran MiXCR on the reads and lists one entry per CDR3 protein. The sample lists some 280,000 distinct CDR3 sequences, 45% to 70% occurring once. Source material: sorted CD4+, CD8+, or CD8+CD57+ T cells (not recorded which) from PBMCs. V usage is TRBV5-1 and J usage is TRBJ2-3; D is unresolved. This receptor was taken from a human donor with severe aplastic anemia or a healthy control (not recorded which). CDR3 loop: CASSLQTTDTQYF. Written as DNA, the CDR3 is TGCGCCAGCAGCTTACAGACCACAGATACGCAGTATTTT.